The 17 T cell receptor beta chains presented below share a single source sample, sequenced in a study of blood T cells in healthy people across ages. Through a sample-barcoded 5' primer and a J-beta primer mix, a second PCR was run for about 6 to 12 cycles. One entry per CDR3 protein, called by TCRdb with MiXCR from the 5' RACE reads. The sample records 1.5 million to 2 million distinct CDR3 sequences, 25% to 30% being singletons. Sequencing used blood. Receptors originate from a woman aged 30 to 39 in good health.

This clonotype was seen a single time. The V and J genes are TRBV2 and TRBJ2-3; 12 nucleotides line up with TRBD2. The junction had 5 bases not matched to a gene; V was cut back by 1 base and J by 3 bases. CDR1 is SNHLY, CDR2 FYNNEI, per germline. The CDR3 consists of 17 residues. This CDR3 reads CASSEGLAGAETDTQYF. The CDR3 DNA reads TGTGCCAGCAGTGAAGGACTAGCGGGAGCTGAAACAGATACGCAGTATTTT.

Of note for this clonotype: A read error is possible here, since a much larger clone lies one base away. The chain recombines TRBV7-9 with TRBJ1-2; no definite D call. Germline-derived CDR1 and CDR2 are SEHNR and FQNEAQ (reference sequence). The CDR3 is made up of 14 amino acids. CDR3 nucleotides: TGTGTCAGCAGCTTAACCGGGGTTAACTATGGCTACACCTTC. It specifies CVSSLTGVNYGYTF. The full variable domain, rest sourced from reference TRBV7-9 and TRBJ1-2, is DTGVSQNPRHKITKRGQNVTFRCDPISEHNRLYWYRQTLGQGPEFLTYFQNEAQLEKSRLLSDRFSAERPKGSFSTLEIQRTEQGDSAMYLCVSSLTGVNYGYTFGSGTRLTVV.

This clonotype has a handful of counts. V is TRBV6-2 or TRBV6-3 and J is TRBJ1-2; D not resolved. The V gene lost 6 bases and the J gene lost 2 bases, with 10 bases spanning the gap. Germline values: CDR1 MNHEY, CDR2 SVGEGT. CDR3 length equals 13 residues. The CDR3 sequence: CASRWLLNYGYTF. The DNA of the CDR3 is TGTGCCAGCAGATGGCTCCTCAACTATGGCTACACCTTC.

This clonotype was detected many times. The chain joins TRBV7-2 to TRBJ2-7; 10 bases are a match to TRBD2. CDR1 and CDR2 (germline): SGHTA, FQGNSA. The V and J ends lost 0 bases and 4 bases, in that order; junction bases with no gene match: 6. This CDR3 has 16 residues. The CDR3, as DNA: TGTGCCAGCAGCTTAGCCCGGACTAGCGGCGTATACGAGCAGTACTTC. The encoded protein is CASSLARTSGVYEQYF.

The V gene is TRBV29-1, the J gene TRBJ1-5; D not resolved. This CDR3 region has 13 residues. Germline-derived CDR1 and CDR2 are SQVTM and ANQGSEA. V shed 1 base and J shed 4 bases, with 8 bases lying between them. CDR3: CSVEVDGNQPQHF. Here the CDR3 DNA reads TGCAGCGTTGAAGTCGACGGAAATCAGCCCCAGCATTTT.

The chain has TRBV5-1 and TRBJ2-6, with D perhaps being TRBD1 or TRBD2 (6 bases each). Germline CDR1 SGHRS, CDR2 YFSETQ. Trimming left V 6 bases short and J 3 bases short, with 16 bases between. The CDR3 contains 16 residues. This chain's CDR3 is CASIPGARSGANVLTF. DNA of the CDR3: TGCGCCAGCATCCCGGGGGCGCGAAGTGGGGCCAACGTCCTGACTTTC.

V and J are TRBV20-1 and TRBJ2-1; D remains unclear. The CDR3 extends over 12 amino acids. With 4 bases removed from V and 6 bases from J, the gap between germline ends came to 10 bases. Germline-derived CDR1 and CDR2 are DFQATT and SNEGSKA (reference sequence). The CDR3 region has the DNA TGCAGTGCTATCCGACAATTCAATGAGCAGTTCTTC. Translation: CSAIRQFNEQFF.

The chain joins TRBV5-1 to TRBJ2-5; D tentatively fits TRBD1 or TRBD2 (5 bases each). The CDR3 is 15 residues long. V was clipped by 4 bases and J by 1 base, with 14 bases between them. Germline V gene data show CDR1 as SGHRS and CDR2 as YFSETQ. The DNA of the CDR3 is TGCGCCAGCAGCACCACTACCGGGGCCCAAGAGACCCAGTACTTC. Protein: CASSTTTGAQETQYF.

In its sample, this clonotype was seen a few times. The chain combines TRBV7-6 with TRBJ1-5; D ambiguous. The CDR3 extends over 15 amino acids. Germline V gene sequence: CDR1 SGHVS, CDR2 FNYEAQ. Deletions cut 6 bases from V and 6 bases from J, with 18 bases between. CDR3: CASSLGPWRGQPQHF. The CDR3 DNA sequence: TGTGCCAGCAGTTTGGGCCCTTGGCGTGGTCAGCCCCAGCATTTT.

This chain connects TRBV12-3 or TRBV12-4 to TRBJ2-5; TRBD2 matches 9 bases. The CDR3 spans 14 residues. V lost 6 bases and J lost 11; bases outside the gene matches: 13. CDR3 sequence reads: CASRPGLAGGEQYF. CDR3 nucleotide sequence: TGTGCCAGCAGACCGGGACTAGCTGGCGGTGAGCAGTACTTC.

This clonotype was counted a few times. The chain recombines TRBV9 with TRBJ1-2; weak D call: TRBD1 (5 bases). The CDR3 spans 16 residues. The V and J ends lost 2 bases and 0 bases respectively, with 14 bases between them. Germline V gene data show CDR1 as SGDLS and CDR2 as YYNGEE. The CDR3 loop reads CASSVGGADTNYGYTF. CDR3 nucleotide sequence: TGTGCCAGCAGCGTTGGGGGAGCGGACACTAACTATGGCTACACCTTC.

The J gene is TRBJ1-4, the V gene TRBV28; D remains ambiguous. The CDR3 runs to 15 residues. The V end lost 5 bases, the J end lost 8 bases, and 18 bases lay between the germline ends. The germline V gene encodes CDR1 MDHEN and CDR2 SYDVKM. The CDR3 here is CASSPGLLVQEKLFF. For the CDR3, the DNA is TGTGCCAGCAGTCCCGGACTCCTGGTGCAGGAAAAACTGTTTTTT.

CDR3 amino acids: CSARDYGRQYGYTF. DNA for the CDR3: TGCAGTGCTAGAGATTATGGGAGACAGTATGGCTACACCTTC. This chain links TRBV20-1 with TRBJ1-2; possible D gene TRBD1, 5 bases. CDR1 and CDR2 (germline): DFQATT, SNEGSKA (reference sequence). The CDR3 is made up of 14 amino acids. V lost 0 bases, J lost 5 bases, and 13 bases lay in between.

The chain carries TRBV28 and TRBJ2-5, with TRBD1 as a possible D gene (5 bases). V dropped 2 bases and J dropped 5 bases, with 12 bases sitting between them. Germline CDR1 reads MDHEN; CDR2 reads SYDVKM. This CDR3 comprises 14 residues. The CDR3 sequence is CASSLKTAGETQYF. CDR3 DNA: TGTGCCAGCAGTTTAAAGACAGCCGGGGAGACCCAGTACTTC.

This clonotype turned up a few times. The V call is TRBV5-1, the J call TRBJ2-1; 9 bases line up with TRBD2. Germline V gene lookup returns CDR1 SGHRS and CDR2 YFSETQ. With V trimmed by 3 bases and J by 7 bases, 8 bases remained unmatched. The CDR3 runs 15 residues. CDR3 protein: CASSSRRGGGNEQFF. The CDR3 DNA sequence: TGCGCCAGCAGCTCCCGGCGGGGGGGCGGGAATGAGCAGTTCTTC.

This clonotype was detected a few times. The chain is built from TRBV30 and TRBJ2-4, with D perhaps matching TRBD1 (5 bases). The better agreement between TRBJ2-7 and the DNA end casts doubt on the J call. Germline V gives CDR1 GTSNPN, CDR2 SVGIG (reference sequence). CDR3 length: 11 amino acids. CDR3 residues: CAWSSGYEQYF. The DNA for the CDR3 is TGTGCCTGGAGTTCAGGGTACGAGCAGTACTTC.

As concerns this clonotype: A much larger clonotype is one base distant, so this may be a read error. The V call is TRBV28, the J call TRBJ2-1, with D perhaps TRBD1 or TRBD2 (5 bases each). CDR1 MDHEN and CDR2 SYDVKM come from the germline V gene. This CDR3 has 12 amino acids. V lost 6 bases and J lost 13, with 16 bases in between. The CDR3 here is CASRRDRETQFF. Written as DNA, the CDR3 is TGTGCCAGCAGACGGGACCGAGAGACCCAGTTCTTC.